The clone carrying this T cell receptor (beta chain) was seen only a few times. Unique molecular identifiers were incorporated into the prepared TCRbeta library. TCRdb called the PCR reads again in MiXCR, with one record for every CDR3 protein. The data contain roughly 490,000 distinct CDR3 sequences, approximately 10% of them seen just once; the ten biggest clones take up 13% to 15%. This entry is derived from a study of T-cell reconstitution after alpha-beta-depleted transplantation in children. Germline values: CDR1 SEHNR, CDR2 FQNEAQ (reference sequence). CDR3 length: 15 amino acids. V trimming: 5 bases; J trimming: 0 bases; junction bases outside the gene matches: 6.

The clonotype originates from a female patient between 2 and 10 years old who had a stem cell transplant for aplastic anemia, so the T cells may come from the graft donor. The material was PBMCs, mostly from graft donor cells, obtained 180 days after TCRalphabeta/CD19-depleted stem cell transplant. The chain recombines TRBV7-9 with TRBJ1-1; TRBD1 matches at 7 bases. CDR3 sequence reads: CASSASTGLNTEAFF. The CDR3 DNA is TGTGCCAGCAGCGCTTCGACAGGGTTGAACACTGAAGCTTTCTTT. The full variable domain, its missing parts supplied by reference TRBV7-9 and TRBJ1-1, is DTGVSQNPRHKITKRGQNVTFRCDPISEHNRLYWYRQTLGQGPEFLTYFQNEAQLEKSRLLSDRFSAERPKGSFSTLEIQRTEQGDSAMYLCASSASTGLNTEAFFGQGTRLTVV.